The source of this TCR beta chain is a study of blood T cells in healthy people across ages. The ends were cut back, 4 bases at V and 1 base at J, with 17 bases in the middle. This CDR3 has 16 residues. Germline-derived CDR1 and CDR2 are MDHEN and SYDVKM. Sample donors were healthy Caucasian individuals that came from Russia, aged roughly 6 to 95. Study conclusions and caveats: Age advanced and TCR beta diversity per million T cells fell, roughly linearly. Both higher diversity and more naive CD4+ cells marked long-lived donors when set against aged donors.

Note on this clonotype: Antigen specificity is unknown.

Next came a second PCR, run for about 6 to 12 cycles, which used a sample-barcoded 5' primer along with a J-beta primer mix. TCRdb reprocessed the 5' RACE reads with MiXCR, giving one entry per CDR3 protein. The sample has roughly 1.7 million distinct CDR3 sequences; 30% to 35% are singletons. The chain joins TRBV28 to TRBJ2-7, with a tentative D call TRBD2 (6 bases). The receptor was derived from a woman aged 25 to 39 in good health. The sequencing input was blood. The CDR3 reads CASSWLGGMESYEQYF. The CDR3 nucleotides read TGTGCCAGCAGTTGGTTAGGCGGGATGGAATCCTACGAGCAGTACTTC. Full variable domain (outside the CDR3, taken from reference TRBV28 and TRBJ2-7): DVKVTQSSRYLVKRTGEKVFLECVQDMDHENMFWYRQDPGLGLRLIYFSYDVKMKEKGDIPEGYSVSREKKERFSLILESASTNQTSMYLCASSWLGGMESYEQYFGPGTRLTVT.